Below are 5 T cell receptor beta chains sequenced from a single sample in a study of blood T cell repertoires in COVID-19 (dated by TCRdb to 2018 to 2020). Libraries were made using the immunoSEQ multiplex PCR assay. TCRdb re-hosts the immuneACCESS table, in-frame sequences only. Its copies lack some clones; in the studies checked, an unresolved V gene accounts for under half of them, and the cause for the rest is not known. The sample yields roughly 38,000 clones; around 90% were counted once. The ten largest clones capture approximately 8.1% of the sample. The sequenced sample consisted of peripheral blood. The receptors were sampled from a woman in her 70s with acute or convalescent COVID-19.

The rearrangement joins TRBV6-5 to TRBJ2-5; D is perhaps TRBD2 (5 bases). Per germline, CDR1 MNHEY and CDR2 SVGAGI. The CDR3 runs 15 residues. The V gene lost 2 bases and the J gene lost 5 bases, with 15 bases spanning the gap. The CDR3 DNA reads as TGTGCCAGCAGTTACCTACGGGGAAGGGATGAGACCCAGTACTTC. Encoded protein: CASSYLRGRDETQYF.

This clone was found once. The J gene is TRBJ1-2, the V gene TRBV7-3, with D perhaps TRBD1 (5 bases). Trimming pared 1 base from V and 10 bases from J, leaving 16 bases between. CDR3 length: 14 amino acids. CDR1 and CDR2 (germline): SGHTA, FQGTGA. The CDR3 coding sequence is TGTGCCAGCAGCTTAATGTCCGGTCAGGGTCCCTACACCTTC. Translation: CASSLMSGQGPYTF.

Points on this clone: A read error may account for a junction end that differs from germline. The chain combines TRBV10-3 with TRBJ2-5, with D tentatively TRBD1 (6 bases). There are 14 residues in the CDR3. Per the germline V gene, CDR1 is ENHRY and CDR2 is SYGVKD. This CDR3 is CAISDSPGGQSTDF. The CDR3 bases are TGTGCCATCAGTGACTCACCAGGAGGACAGTCTACTGACTTC.

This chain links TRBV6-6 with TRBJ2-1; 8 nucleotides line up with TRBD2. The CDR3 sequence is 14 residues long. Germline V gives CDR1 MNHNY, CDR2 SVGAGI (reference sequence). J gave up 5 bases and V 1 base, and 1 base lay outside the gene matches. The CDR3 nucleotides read TGTGCCAGCAGTTACTTGACTAGCGACAATGAGCAGTTCTTC. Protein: CASSYLTSDNEQFF.

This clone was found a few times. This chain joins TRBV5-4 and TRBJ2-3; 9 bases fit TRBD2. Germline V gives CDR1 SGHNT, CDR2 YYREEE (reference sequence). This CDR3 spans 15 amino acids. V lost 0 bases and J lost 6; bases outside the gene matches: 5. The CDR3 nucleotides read TGTGCCAGCAGCTTGGGCCAGCGGGGGGTGGATACGCAGTATTTT. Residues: CASSLGQRGVDTQYF.